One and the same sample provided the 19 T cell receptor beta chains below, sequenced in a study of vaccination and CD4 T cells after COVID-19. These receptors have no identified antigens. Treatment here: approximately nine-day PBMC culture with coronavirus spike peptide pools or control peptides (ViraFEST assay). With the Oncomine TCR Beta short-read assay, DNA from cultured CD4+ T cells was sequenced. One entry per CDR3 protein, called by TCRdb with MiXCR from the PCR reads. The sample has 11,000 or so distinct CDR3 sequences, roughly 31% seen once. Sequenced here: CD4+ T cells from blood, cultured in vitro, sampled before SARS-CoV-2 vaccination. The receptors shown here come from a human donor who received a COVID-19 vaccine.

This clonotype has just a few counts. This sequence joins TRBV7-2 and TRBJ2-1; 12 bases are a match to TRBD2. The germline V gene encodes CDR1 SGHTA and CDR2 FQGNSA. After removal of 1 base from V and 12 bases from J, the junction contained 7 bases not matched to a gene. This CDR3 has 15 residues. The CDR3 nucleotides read TGTGCCAGCAGCTTAGATGGGACTAGCGGGCCTGGGCAGTTCTTC. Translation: CASSLDGTSGPGQFF.

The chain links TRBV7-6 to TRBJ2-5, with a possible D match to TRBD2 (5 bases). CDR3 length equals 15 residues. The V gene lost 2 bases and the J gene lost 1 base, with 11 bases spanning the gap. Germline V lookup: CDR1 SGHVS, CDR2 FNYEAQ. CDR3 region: CASSLIGGSQETQYF. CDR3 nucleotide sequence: TGTGCCAGCAGCTTAATCGGCGGGTCCCAAGAGACCCAGTACTTC.

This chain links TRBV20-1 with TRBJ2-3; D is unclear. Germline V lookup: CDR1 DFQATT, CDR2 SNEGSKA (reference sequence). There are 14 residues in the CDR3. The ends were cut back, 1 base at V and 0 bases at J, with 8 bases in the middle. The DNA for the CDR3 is TGCAGTGCTAGAGGAGTTTTGAGCACAGATACGCAGTATTTT. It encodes CSARGVLSTDTQYF.

The CDR3 DNA follows: TGTGCCTGGCAGGGGAATAGCAATCAGCCCCAGCATTTT. Translation gives CAWQGNSNQPQHF. V and J are TRBV30 and TRBJ1-5, with a possible D match to TRBD1 (6 bases). Germline CDR1 and CDR2: GTSNPN and SVGIG (reference sequence). V was cut by 5 bases and J by 0 bases, with 8 bases left in between. The CDR3 spans 13 residues. Looking up the rest from reference TRBV30 and TRBJ1-5 gives the full variable domain: SQTIHQWPATLVQPVGSPLSLECTVEGTSNPNLYWYRQAAGRGLQLLFYSVGIGQISSEVPQNLSASRPQDRQFILSSKKLLLSDSGFYLCAWQGNSNQPQHFGDGTRLSIL.

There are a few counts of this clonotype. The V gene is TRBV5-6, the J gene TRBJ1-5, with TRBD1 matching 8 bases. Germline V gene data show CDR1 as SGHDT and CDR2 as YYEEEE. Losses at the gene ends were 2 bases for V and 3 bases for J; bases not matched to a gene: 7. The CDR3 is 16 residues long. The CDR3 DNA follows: TGTGCCAGCAGCTTCCGGGGGACAGGTGCCAATCAGCCCCAGCATTTT. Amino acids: CASSFRGTGANQPQHF.

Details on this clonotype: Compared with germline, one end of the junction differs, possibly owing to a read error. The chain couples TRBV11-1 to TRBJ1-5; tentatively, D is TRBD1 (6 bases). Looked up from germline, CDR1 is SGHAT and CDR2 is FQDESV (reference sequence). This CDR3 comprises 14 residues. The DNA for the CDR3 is TGCGCCAGCAGCTTGGGGACACAAAATCAGCCCCAGCATTTT. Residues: CASSLGTQNQPQHF.

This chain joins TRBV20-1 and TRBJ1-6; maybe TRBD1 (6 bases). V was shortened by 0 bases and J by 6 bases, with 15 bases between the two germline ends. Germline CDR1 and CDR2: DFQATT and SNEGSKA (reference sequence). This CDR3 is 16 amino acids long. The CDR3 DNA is TGCAGTGCTAGAGATTCAGGGGCCGGGGGTAATTCACCCCTCCACTTT. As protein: CSARDSGAGGNSPLHF.

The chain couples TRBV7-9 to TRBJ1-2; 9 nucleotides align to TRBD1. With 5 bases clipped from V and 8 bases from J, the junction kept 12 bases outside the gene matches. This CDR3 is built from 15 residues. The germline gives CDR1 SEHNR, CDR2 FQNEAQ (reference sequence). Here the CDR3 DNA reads TGTGCCAGCAGCCCAGAACCGGGACAGGGCCAAGGCTACACCTTC. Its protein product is CASSPEPGQGQGYTF.

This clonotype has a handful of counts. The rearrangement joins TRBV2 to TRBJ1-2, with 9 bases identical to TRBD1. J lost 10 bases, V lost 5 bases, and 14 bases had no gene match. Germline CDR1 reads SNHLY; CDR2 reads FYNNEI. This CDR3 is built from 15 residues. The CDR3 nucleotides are TGTGCCAGCAGTAGAGTCGTTGACGGGACAGGGCTCTACACCTTC. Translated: CASSRVVDGTGLYTF.

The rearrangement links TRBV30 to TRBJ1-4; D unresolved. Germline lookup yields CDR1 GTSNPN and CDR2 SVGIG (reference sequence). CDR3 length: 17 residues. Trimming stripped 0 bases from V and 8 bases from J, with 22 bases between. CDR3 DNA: TGTGCCTGGAGTGTACTAGTGCTGGGAGGCGGTGACGAAAAACTGTTTTTT. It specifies CAWSVLVLGGGDEKLFF.

The CDR3 sequence: CASSHPTRTQYF. The CDR3 DNA reads TGTGCCAGCAGCCACCCGACGCGGACCCAGTACTTC. The chain employs TRBV11-3 and TRBJ2-5, with D hard to call. The V gene lost 5 bases and the J gene lost 7 bases, with 11 bases spanning the gap. The germline gives CDR1 SGHNT, CDR2 YENEEA. The CDR3 has 12 amino acids.

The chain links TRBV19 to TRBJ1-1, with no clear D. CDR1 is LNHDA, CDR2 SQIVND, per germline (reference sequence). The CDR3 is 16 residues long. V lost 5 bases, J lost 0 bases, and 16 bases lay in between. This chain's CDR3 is CASSPRLSLMNTEAFF. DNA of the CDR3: TGTGCCAGTAGTCCCCGCCTCTCCTTAATGAACACTGAAGCTTTCTTT.

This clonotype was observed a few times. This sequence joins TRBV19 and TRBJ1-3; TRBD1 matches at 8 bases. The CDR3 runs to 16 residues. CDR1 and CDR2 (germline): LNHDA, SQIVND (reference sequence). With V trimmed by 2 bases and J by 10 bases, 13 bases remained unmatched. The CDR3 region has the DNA TGTGCCAGTAGTATACGCGGACAGGGCCCGGCTGTGACCATATATTTT. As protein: CASSIRGQGPAVTIYF.

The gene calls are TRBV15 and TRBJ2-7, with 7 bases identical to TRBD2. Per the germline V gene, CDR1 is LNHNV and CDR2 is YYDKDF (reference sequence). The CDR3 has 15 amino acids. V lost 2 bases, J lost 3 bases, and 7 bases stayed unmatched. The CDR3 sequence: CATSRLVREGYEQYF. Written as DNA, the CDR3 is TGTGCCACCAGCAGACTCGTCAGGGAGGGCTACGAGCAGTACTTC.

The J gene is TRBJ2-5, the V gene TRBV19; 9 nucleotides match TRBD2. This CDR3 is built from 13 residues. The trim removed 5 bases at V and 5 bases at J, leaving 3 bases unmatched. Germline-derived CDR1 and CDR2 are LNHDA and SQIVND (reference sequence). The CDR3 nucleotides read TGTGCCAGTAGTTCGAGCGGGGGGGAGACCCAGTACTTC. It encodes CASSSSGGETQYF.

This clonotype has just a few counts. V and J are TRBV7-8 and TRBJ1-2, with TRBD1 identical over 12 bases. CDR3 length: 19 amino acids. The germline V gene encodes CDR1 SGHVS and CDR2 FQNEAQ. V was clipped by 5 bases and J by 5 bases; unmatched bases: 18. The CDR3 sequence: CASSRPSFRDRGHLYGYTF. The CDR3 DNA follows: TGTGCCAGCAGCCGCCCGAGTTTTAGGGACAGGGGGCACCTTTATGGCTACACCTTC.

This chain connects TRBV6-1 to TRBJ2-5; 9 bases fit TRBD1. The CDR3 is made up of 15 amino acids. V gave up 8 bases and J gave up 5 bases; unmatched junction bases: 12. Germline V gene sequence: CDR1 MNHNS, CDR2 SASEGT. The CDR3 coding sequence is TGTGCCAGCTGCCTTAACAGGGGGCGCCAGGAGACCCAGTACTTC. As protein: CASCLNRGRQETQYF.

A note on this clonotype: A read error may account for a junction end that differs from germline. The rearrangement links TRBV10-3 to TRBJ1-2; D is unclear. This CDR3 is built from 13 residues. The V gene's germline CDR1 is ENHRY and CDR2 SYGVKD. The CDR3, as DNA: TGTGTCATCAGAAGGAGCGGGGACTATGGCTACACCTTC. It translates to CVIRRSGDYGYTF.

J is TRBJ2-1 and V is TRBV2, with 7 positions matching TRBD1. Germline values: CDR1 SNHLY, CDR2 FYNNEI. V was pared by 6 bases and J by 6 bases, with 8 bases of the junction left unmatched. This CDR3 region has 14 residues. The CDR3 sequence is CASSLDRPRNEQFF. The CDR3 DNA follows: TGTGCCAGCAGCCTGGACAGGCCTCGCAATGAGCAGTTCTTC.